This record looks at one T cell receptor (beta chain) sequence and its context. What it binds is not known. PCR amplification relied on 60 Vbeta primers (plus 13 Jbeta primers). Here immunoSEQ multiplex PCR was the method, and the copy in TCRdb shows in-frame clones only, minus some. Its table lists approximately 96,000 clones. In germline, CDR1 is PRHDT, CDR2 FYEKMQ (reference sequence). The V and J ends lost 3 bases and 0 bases, in that order; junction bases with no gene match: 8. The CDR3 has 18 amino acids. This sample is part of a study of cytomegalovirus exposure and HLA in healthy donors. Study context: Of the donors genotyped, 300 to 500 in all, about 82% fell in the Caucasian-associated ancestry cluster. Study-level results: For most TCR beta V segments, an earlier analysis put the productive rate at about 87% or about 30% of the time. HLA-A and HLA-B allele assignments for most subjects were reportedly predicted accurately using TCR beta sequences. When analyzed later, a missense DCLRE1C variant was found to be linked to TCR beta V- and J-gene trimming.

Sequencing was performed on PBMCs. V is TRBV13 and J is TRBJ2-6, with 7 bases aligning to TRBD1. This TCR derives from a girl aged 5-17 years in good health and CMV-seropositive. For the CDR3, the DNA is TGTGCCAGCAGCTTTTCTGGGAAGGGGGCCTCTGGGGCCAACGTCCTGACTTTC. It encodes CASSFSGKGASGANVLTF. Full variable domain (remainder filled in from reference TRBV13 and TRBJ2-6): AAGVIQSPRHLIKEKRETATLKCYPIPRHDTVYWYQQGPGQDPQFLISFYEKMQSDKGSIPDRFSAQQFSDYHSELNMSSLELGDSALYFCASSFSGKGASGANVLTFGAGSRLTVL.